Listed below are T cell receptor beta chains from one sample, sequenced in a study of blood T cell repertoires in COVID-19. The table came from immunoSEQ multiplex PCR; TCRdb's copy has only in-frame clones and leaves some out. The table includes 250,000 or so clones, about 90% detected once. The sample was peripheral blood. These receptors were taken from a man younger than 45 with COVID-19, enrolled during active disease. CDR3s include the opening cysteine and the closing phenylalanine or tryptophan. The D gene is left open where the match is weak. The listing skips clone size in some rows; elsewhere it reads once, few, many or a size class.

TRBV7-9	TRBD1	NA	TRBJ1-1	CASRQRGLGVQAFF	TGTGCCAGCAGGCAAAGGGGGCTTGGTGTCCAAGCTTTCTTT
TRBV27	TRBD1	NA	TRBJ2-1	CASSLRQGLSPYNEQFF	TGTGCCAGCAGTCTCAGACAGGGGTTGAGTCCCTACAATGAGCAGTTCTTC
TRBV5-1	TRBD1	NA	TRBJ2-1	CASSLGQGVDEQFF	TGCGCCAGCAGCTTGGGACAGGGGGTCGATGAGCAGTTCTTC
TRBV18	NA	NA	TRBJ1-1	CASSPHRMNTEAFF	TGTGCCAGCTCACCACACAGGATGAACACTGAAGCTTTCTTT
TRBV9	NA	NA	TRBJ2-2	CASSDLTPNTGELFF	TGTGCCAGCAGCGATTTGACACCGAACACCGGGGAGCTGTTTTTT
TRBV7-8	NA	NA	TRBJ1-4	CASSLRDWREKLFF	TGTGCCAGCAGCTTGAGGGACTGGAGGGAAAAACTGTTTTTT
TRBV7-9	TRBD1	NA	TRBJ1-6	CASSYQPGQGNSPLHF	TGTGCCAGCAGCTACCAACCCGGACAGGGAAATTCACCCCTCCACTTT
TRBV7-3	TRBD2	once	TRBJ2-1	CASSLIRLADSYNEQFF	TGTGCCAGCAGCTTAATTCGACTAGCGGACTCCTACAATGAGCAGTTCTTC
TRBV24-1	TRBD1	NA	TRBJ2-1	CATRGQGNEQFF	TGTGCCACCCGAGGACAGGGCAATGAGCAGTTCTTC
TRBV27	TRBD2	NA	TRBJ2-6	CASSRGGPSGANVLTF	TGTGCCTCCAGCCGCGGGGGGCCCTCTGGGGCCAACGTCCTGACTTTC
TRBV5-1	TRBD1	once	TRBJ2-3	CASRGQGTLSTDTQYF	TGCGCCAGCAGAGGACAGGGGACCCTAAGCACAGATACGCAGTATTTT
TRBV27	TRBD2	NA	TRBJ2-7	CASSLIVAGGPSHEQYF	TGTGCCAGCAGTTTGATTGTAGCGGGAGGGCCTTCCCACGAGCAGTACTTC
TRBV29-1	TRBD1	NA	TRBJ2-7	CSVFGTGPSYEQYF	TGCAGCGTTTTTGGGACAGGGCCCTCCTACGAGCAGTACTTC
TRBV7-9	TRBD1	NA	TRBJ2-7	CASSSGQGVINEQYF	TGTGCCAGCAGTTCTGGACAGGGGGTAATCAACGAGCAGTACTTC
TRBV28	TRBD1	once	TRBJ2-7	CASSTGTGGGEQYF	TGTGCCAGCAGTACCGGGACAGGGGGCGGAGAGCAGTACTTC
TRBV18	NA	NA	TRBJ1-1	CASSTGGQSLTEAFF	TGTGCCAGCTCAACGGGCGGACAGAGTTTAACTGAAGCTTTCTTT
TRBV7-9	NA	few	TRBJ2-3	CASSRQGPSTDTQYF	TGTGCCAGCAGCCGTCAGGGGCCAAGCACAGATACGCAGTATTTT
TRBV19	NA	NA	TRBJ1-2	CASSWEDGNYGYTF	TGTGCCAGTAGTTGGGAGGACGGCAACTATGGCTACACCTTC
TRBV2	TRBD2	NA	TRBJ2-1	CASSETSGRVNNEQFF	TGTGCCAGCAGTGAGACTAGCGGGAGGGTAAACAATGAGCAGTTCTTC
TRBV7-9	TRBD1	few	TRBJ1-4	CASSWRDRTNEKLFF	TGTGCCAGCAGCTGGCGGGACAGGACTAATGAAAAACTGTTTTTT
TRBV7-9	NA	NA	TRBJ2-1	CASSPQDNEQFF	TGTGCCAGCAGCCCACAGGACAATGAGCAGTTCTTC
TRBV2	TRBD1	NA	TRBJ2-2	CASSWTGGNTGELFF	TGTGCCAGCAGTTGGACAGGGGGAAACACCGGGGAGCTGTTTTTT
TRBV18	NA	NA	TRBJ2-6	CASSPGHGNVLTF	TGTGCCAGCTCACCCGGACACGGGAACGTCCTGACTTTC
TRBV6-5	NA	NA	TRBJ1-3	CASFTSSGNTIYF	TGTGCCAGCTTCACGAGCTCTGGAAACACCATATATTTT
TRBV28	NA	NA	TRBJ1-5	CASSSSAGNNQPQHF	NA
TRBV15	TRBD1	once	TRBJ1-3	CATSRDPDRENTIYF	TGTGCCACCAGCAGAGATCCGGACAGGGAGAACACCATATATTTT
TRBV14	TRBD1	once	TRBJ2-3	CASSQGDSSTDTQYF	TGTGCCAGCAGCCAAGGGGACAGTAGCACAGATACGCAGTATTTT
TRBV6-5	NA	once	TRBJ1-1	CASSSQGVNTEAFF	TGTGCCAGCAGTTCACAGGGAGTTAACACTGAAGCTTTCTTT
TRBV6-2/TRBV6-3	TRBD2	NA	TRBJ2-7	CASSSPVGLAVGYEQYF	TGTGCCAGCAGTTCACCGGTGGGACTAGCGGTGGGCTACGAGCAGTACTTC
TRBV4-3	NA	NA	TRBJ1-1	CASSHSGGVAEAFF	TGCGCCAGCAGCCACTCCGGAGGGGTAGCTGAAGCTTTCTTT
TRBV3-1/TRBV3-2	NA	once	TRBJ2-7	CASTGGLLGGEQYF	TGTGCCAGCACCGGGGGACTCCTCGGGGGCGAGCAGTACTTC
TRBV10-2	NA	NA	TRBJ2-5	CASSDGAGVATQYF	TGCGCCAGCAGTGATGGGGCAGGGGTAGCGACCCAGTACTTC
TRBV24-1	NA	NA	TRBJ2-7	CATSEKSYEQYF	TGTGCCACCAGTGAAAAGAGCTACGAGCAGTACTTC